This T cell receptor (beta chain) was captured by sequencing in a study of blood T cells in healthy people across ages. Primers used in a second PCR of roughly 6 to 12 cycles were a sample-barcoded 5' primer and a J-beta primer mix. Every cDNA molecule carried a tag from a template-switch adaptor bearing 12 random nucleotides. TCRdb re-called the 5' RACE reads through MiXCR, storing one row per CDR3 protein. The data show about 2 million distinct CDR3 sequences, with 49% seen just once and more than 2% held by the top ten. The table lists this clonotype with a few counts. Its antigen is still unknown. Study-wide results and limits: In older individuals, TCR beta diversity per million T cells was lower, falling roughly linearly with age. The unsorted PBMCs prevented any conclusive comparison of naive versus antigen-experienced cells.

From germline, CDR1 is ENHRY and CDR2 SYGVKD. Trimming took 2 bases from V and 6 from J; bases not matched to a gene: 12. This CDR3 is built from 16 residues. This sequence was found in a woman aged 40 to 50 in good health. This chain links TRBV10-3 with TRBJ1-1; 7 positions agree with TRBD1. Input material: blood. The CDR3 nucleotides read TGTGCCATCAGTGAGCGACAGGGAAGCCCTTCTGCTGAAGCTTTCTTT. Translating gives CAISERQGSPSAEAFF.